The 8 T cell receptor beta chains in this list originate from one sample, sequenced in a study of blood T cell repertoires in COVID-19. TCRdb's copy holds only in-frame clones and misses some; the assay was immunoSEQ multiplex PCR. The repertoire holds 25,000 to 35,000 clones, with approximately 90% as singletons. The sample consisted of peripheral blood. All receptors derive from a human donor in a cohort sampled during active COVID-19.

CDR3 protein: CASSPPDRVYGYTF. DNA of the CDR3: TGTGCCAGTAGTCCACCGGACAGGGTCTATGGCTACACCTTC. The rearrangement joins TRBV19 to TRBJ1-2, with 8 bases lining up with TRBD1. The germline V gene encodes CDR1 LNHDA and CDR2 SQIVND (reference sequence). The CDR3 extends over 14 amino acids. Losses at the gene ends were 5 bases for V and 4 bases for J; bases not matched to a gene: 6.

This chain uses TRBV2 with TRBJ1-1; 7 bases agree with TRBD1. CDR1 is SNHLY, CDR2 FYNNEI, per germline. J lost 5 bases, V lost 4 bases, and 4 bases had no gene match. The CDR3 spans 13 residues. CDR3 coding DNA: TGTGCCAGCAGTGTGGGGGGACAGACTGAAGCTTTCTTT. Its protein is CASSVGGQTEAFF.

The chain couples TRBV5-4 to TRBJ2-3; TRBD2 matches 12 bases. The germline CDR1 and CDR2 sequences are SGHNT and YYREEE (reference sequence). V lost 4 bases and J lost 0; bases outside the gene matches: 3. The CDR3 totals 16 residues. Here the CDR3 DNA reads TGTGCCAGCAGCGTAGGACTAGCGGGAAGCACAGATACGCAGTATTTT. This translates into CASSVGLAGSTDTQYF. Supplemented by reference TRBV5-4 and TRBJ2-3, the full variable domain reads ETGVTQSPTHLIKTRGQQVTLRCSSQSGHNTVSWYQQALGQGPQFIFQYYREEENGRGNFPPRFSGLQFPNYSSELNVNALELDDSALYLCASSVGLAGSTDTQYFGPGTRLTVL.

The V call is TRBV24-1, the J call TRBJ2-2; D not resolved. Trimming took off 6 bases at V and 1 base at J, with 5 bases between the two ends. The CDR3 has 13 residues. The germline V gene has CDR1 KGHDR and CDR2 SFDVKD. CDR3 region: CATSHLNTGELFF. CDR3 DNA sequence: TGTGCCACCAGTCACTTGAACACCGGGGAGCTGTTTTTT.

This sequence joins TRBV27 and TRBJ2-5; 8 bases align to TRBD2. This CDR3 is built from 15 residues. Germline assignment: CDR1 MNHEY and CDR2 SMNVEV (reference sequence). V shed 5 bases and J 5 bases; nucleotides not matched to a gene: 10. The CDR3 DNA is TGTGCCAGCAGTCCCCGGGAGGGCCCGGGGGAGACCCAGTACTTC. This translates into CASSPREGPGETQYF.

The chain uses TRBV7-3 and TRBJ2-7; TRBD2 aligns across 7 bases. The V and J ends lost 2 bases and 0 bases, in that order; junction bases with no gene match: 7. CDR1 is SGHTA and CDR2 is FQGTGA in the germline V gene. CDR3 length: 16 amino acids. The CDR3 DNA is TGTGCCAGCAGCTTATCCGGGGGGACTACCTCCTACGAGCAGTACTTC. Translated: CASSLSGGTTSYEQYF.

As regards this clone: This may be a read error: a much more frequent sequence differs by one nucleotide. The rearrangement links TRBV7-9 to TRBJ1-2, with 10 bases identical to TRBD1. Germline V lookup: CDR1 SEHNR, CDR2 FQNEAQ (reference sequence). The CDR3 totals 17 residues. CDR3 region: CTSSSRDRGTYGYGYTF. The CDR3 DNA reads as TGTACCAGCAGCTCAAGGGACAGGGGTACATATGGGTATGGCTACACCTTC.

This clone qualifies as medium-sized. This chain connects TRBV4-1 to TRBJ2-1; 13 bases map to TRBD2. The length of the CDR3 is 17 residues. Looked up from germline, CDR1 is MGHRA and CDR2 is YSYEKL. With V trimmed by 4 bases and J by 9 bases, 12 bases remained unmatched. CDR3 bases: TGCGCCAGCAGCCTACTCTTTGGACTAGCGGGAGAGGGTGAGCAGTTCTTC. Protein: CASSLLFGLAGEGEQFF.